This TCR beta chain originates from a study of T cells in pancreatic ductal adenocarcinoma. Profiling relied on immunoSEQ multiplex PCR, and the TCRdb table lists in-frame clones only, not all of them. The table has around 100,000 clones, more than 90% seen once; the top ten hold under 3.5%. The CDR3 runs to 12 residues. Germline CDR1 and CDR2: MNHEY and SMNVEV (reference sequence). Losses at the gene ends were 10 bases for V and 7 bases for J; bases not matched to a gene: 4. Surgery without prior neoadjuvant therapy was the treatment of the selected pancreatic ductal adenocarcinoma patients. Details on this clone: Its antigen is unidentified.

Regarding the study as a whole: Tumor and blood clonality did not differ significantly, about 0.112 versus 0.072. This surgical cohort overrepresents the minority presenting with early-stage disease. Tumor samples had fewer productive templates and about 8-fold fewer unique clonotypes than blood. Tumor-versus-blood clonality comparisons may be biased toward lower tumor diversity.

Sequencing was performed on PBMCs. The receptor was derived from a human donor with pancreatic ductal adenocarcinoma. The V gene is TRBV27, the J gene TRBJ2-1; 10 positions match TRBD2. The CDR3 coding sequence is TGTGCCACCCCGACTAGCGGGAATGAGCAGTTCTTC. This encodes CATPTSGNEQFF.